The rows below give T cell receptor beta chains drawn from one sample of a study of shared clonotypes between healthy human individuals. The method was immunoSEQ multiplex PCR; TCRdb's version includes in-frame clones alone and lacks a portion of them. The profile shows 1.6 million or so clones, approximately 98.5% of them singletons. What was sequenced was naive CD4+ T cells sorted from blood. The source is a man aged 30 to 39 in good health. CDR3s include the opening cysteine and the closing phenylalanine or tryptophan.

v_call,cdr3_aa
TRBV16,CASSRSGPNQPQHF
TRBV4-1,CASSPLGGTQYF
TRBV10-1,CASSEAVANTGELFF
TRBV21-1,CASSKARTGVSEQYF
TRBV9,CASGQLFNEQFF
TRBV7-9,CASSQQGPFGTEAFF
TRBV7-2,CASSLAGIQYNEQFF
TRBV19,CASRESGRLETQYF
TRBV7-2,CASTKRDRGEKLFF
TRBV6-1,CASSERRGGQPQHF
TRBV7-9,CASSLLPGQGGLGTQYF
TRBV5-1,CASTESGVGNEQFF
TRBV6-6,CASNKAGSAQYF
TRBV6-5,CASNAQGAGDGQQYF
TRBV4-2,CASSQMSASWASGTDTQYF
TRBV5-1,CASSLAVVAGGGELFF
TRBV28,CATLNRDSNQPQHF
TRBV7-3,CASSASGGSYNEQFF
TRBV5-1,CASSTTMGAGPYEQYF
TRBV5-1,CASSLNIGNPEAFF
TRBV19,CASSTPGQILEAFF
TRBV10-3,CAMTRDRGSYEQYF
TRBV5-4,CASSFPHGDYGYTF
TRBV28,CASRPGAYNEQFF
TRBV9,CASSVEGAGGRTGELFF
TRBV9,CASSPWTGGDTGELFF
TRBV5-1,CASTHPGGSTEAFF
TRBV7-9,CASSHGDRTTGELFF
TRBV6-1,CASSALGGNSGNTIYF
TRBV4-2,CASSQGRAVGNEQFF
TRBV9,CASSPGPLGNEQFF
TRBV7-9,CASSLRQTNEKLFF
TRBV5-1,CASSLASGSVYEQYF
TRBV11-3,CASSAGGAVTEAFF
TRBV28,CASLLAGGSTGELFF
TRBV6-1,CASSEIDPYEQYF
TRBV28,CASSFVQGARFTEAFF
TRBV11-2,CATIANEVTGNTIYF
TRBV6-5,CASSRTSGQPYEQYF
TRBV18,CASSPRLAGPTNTGELFF
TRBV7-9,CASSLFETQYF
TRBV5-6,CASSFQLVGNEQFF
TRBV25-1,CASSDSAGTSYNEQFF
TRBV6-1,CASSEDTPGQVSYEQYF
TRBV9,CASSALAVANTGELFF
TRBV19,CASSIQGGSYEQYF
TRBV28,CATYGAGGLGGYGYTF
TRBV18,CASSPKQGAAYEQYF
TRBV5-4,CASSLGSTYNEQFF
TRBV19,CASSSTGLETQYF
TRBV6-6,CASSYSGAANEQFF